The 21 T cell receptor beta chains presented below share a single source sample, sequenced in a study of OX40 agonist ivuxolimab in advanced cancers. Here immunoSEQ multiplex PCR was the method, and the copy in TCRdb shows in-frame clones only, minus some. The sample has about 76,000 clones, about 86% seen once. The sample was CD4+ or CD8+ T cells sorted from blood, taken in a trial of the OX40 agonist ivuxolimab. The origin of the receptors is an adult with an advanced solid tumor such as melanoma, head and neck, liver or kidney cancer.

The chain couples TRBV9 to TRBJ2-7; D is unclear. V was clipped by 4 bases and J by 2 bases, with 10 bases between them. Germline V gene data show CDR1 as SGDLS and CDR2 as YYNGEE. The CDR3 length is 13 residues. The CDR3 loop is CASSSGGAYEQYF. CDR3 bases: TGTGCCAGCAGCTCCGGCGGCGCCTACGAGCAGTACTTC.

The chain links TRBV2 to TRBJ1-2; unclear D gene. V was shortened by 6 bases and J by 4 bases, with 15 bases between the two germline ends. Germline loops: CDR1 SNHLY, CDR2 FYNNEI. The CDR3 is 14 amino acids. The CDR3 DNA sequence: TGTGCCAGCAGGATTATCATGGGTACCTATGGCTACACCTTC. It codes for CASRIIMGTYGYTF.

The chain uses TRBV30 and TRBJ1-2, with 8 nucleotides matching TRBD1. The J segment lost 4 bases and the V segment lost 1 base, leaving 2 bases of the junction unmatched. CDR1 and CDR2 (germline): GTSNPN, SVGIG (reference sequence). The CDR3 has 13 amino acids. Written as DNA, the CDR3 is TGTGCCTGGAGTGCAGGGGGCAGCTATGGCTACACCTTC. As protein: CAWSAGGSYGYTF.

This clone was observed a single time. This rearrangement joins TRBV7-3 to TRBJ2-2; D possibly uses TRBD1 or TRBD2 (6 bases each). The germline V gene encodes CDR1 SGHTA and CDR2 FQGTGA. V was trimmed by 2 bases and J by 3 bases, leaving 13 bases between them. The CDR3 has 16 residues. CDR3 sequence reads: CASSLLGGPDTGELFF. CDR3 nucleotides: TGTGCCAGCAGCTTATTGGGGGGCCCGGACACCGGGGAGCTGTTTTTT.

This clone was detected only a few times. The genes are TRBV9 and TRBJ2-1, with 7 bases that match TRBD1. The CDR3 runs to 14 residues. V dropped 7 bases and J dropped 3; count of bases not matched to a gene: 7. Germline CDR1 and CDR2: SGDLS and YYNGEE. CDR3 region: CASGIGDSYNEQFF. The DNA for the CDR3 is TGTGCCAGCGGTATTGGGGACAGCTACAATGAGCAGTTCTTC.

The chain is built from TRBV11-3 and TRBJ1-6, with 8 bases fitting TRBD1. After removal of 8 bases from V and 8 bases from J, the junction contained 5 bases not matched to a gene. The CDR3 has 13 amino acids. From germline, CDR1 is SGHNT and CDR2 YENEEA. CDR3 DNA: TGTGCCAGCGGACAGGGCTCTGATTCACCCCTCCACTTT. It yields the protein CASGQGSDSPLHF.

This chain joins TRBV2 and TRBJ2-5; 11 bases fit TRBD2. Trimming removed 2 bases from V and 3 bases from J; junction bases left unmatched: 8. CDR3 size: 17 residues. Germline loops: CDR1 SNHLY, CDR2 FYNNEI. DNA of the CDR3: TGTGCCAGCAGTGAACCATGGCTAGCGGGGGGTAAAGAGACCCAGTACTTC. Its protein product is CASSEPWLAGGKETQYF.

The chain employs TRBV5-6 and TRBJ2-7; 8 bases are a match to TRBD1. This CDR3 comprises 16 residues. The germline CDR1 and CDR2 sequences are SGHDT and YYEEEE. After removal of 6 bases from V and 7 bases from J, the junction contained 18 bases not matched to a gene. The DNA for the CDR3 is TGTGCCAGCAACTGGGGGGTCGGGACAGGTGCCCAGGAGCAGTACTTC. Translating gives CASNWGVGTGAQEQYF.

The gene calls are TRBV27 and TRBJ2-3; D is possibly TRBD1 (5 bases). The CDR3 loop spans 17 amino acids. CDR1 is MNHEY, CDR2 SMNVEV, per germline (reference sequence). Between the trimmed V and J ends, which lost 5 bases and 0 bases, there was a span of 18 bases. CDR3 sequence reads: CASSTRVGASSTDTQYF. CDR3 nucleotide sequence: TGTGCCAGCAGTACCCGGGTAGGGGCCTCTAGCACAGATACGCAGTATTTT.

This chain links TRBV27 with TRBJ2-1, with 11 nucleotides matching TRBD2. Germline CDR1 MNHEY, CDR2 SMNVEV (reference sequence). CDR3 size: 14 residues. The trim removed 2 bases at V and 9 bases at J, leaving 3 bases unmatched. The chain's CDR3 is CASSLLSGGGEQFF. The CDR3 DNA is TGTGCCAGCAGTTTACTTAGCGGGGGGGGTGAGCAGTTCTTC.

This chain's CDR3 is CASSLQDGYEQYF. In DNA form, the CDR3 reads TGTGCCAGCAGCTTACAGGACGGCTACGAGCAGTACTTC. The chain uses TRBV7-3 and TRBJ2-7; D is undetermined. V gave up 2 bases and J gave up 3 bases, with 8 bases separating them. Germline V gene lookup returns CDR1 SGHTA and CDR2 FQGTGA. The CDR3 sequence is 13 residues long.

The rearrangement uses TRBV28 and TRBJ1-2, with 8 positions matching TRBD1. This CDR3 is 14 amino acids long. After removal of 5 bases from V and 6 bases from J, the junction contained 8 bases not matched to a gene. Looked up from germline, CDR1 is MDHEN and CDR2 is SYDVKM. The CDR3 spells CASSTKGQGDGYTF. The DNA of the CDR3 is TGTGCCAGCAGTACAAAAGGACAGGGCGATGGCTACACCTTC.

This clone was counted a few times. The gene calls are TRBV4-1 and TRBJ2-3; 8 bases agree with TRBD2. The CDR3 is made up of 17 amino acids. The J segment lost 2 bases and the V segment lost 0 bases, leaving 7 bases of the junction unmatched. The germline V gene has CDR1 MGHRA and CDR2 YSYEKL. CDR3 protein: CASSQDRAGGLTDTQYF. The CDR3, as DNA: TGCGCCAGCAGCCAAGATAGGGCGGGGGGACTCACAGATACGCAGTATTTT.

The chain recombines TRBV28 with TRBJ1-5; maybe TRBD1 (5 bases). CDR3 length: 13 residues. V lost 3 bases and J 5 bases, leaving 8 bases between the germline ends. The germline V gene encodes CDR1 MDHEN and CDR2 SYDVKM. The CDR3 spells CASSLGRDQPQHF. The DNA for the CDR3 is TGTGCCAGCAGTTTGGGCAGGGATCAGCCCCAGCATTTT.

The V gene is TRBV28, the J gene TRBJ2-3, with 8 bases matching TRBD2. From germline, CDR1 is MDHEN and CDR2 SYDVKM. This CDR3 has 15 residues. V gave up 3 bases and J gave up 4 bases; unmatched junction bases: 6. CDR3 in DNA: TGTGCCAGCAGTTTGGGCGGGGGGATCTCAGATACGCAGTATTTT. Its translation is CASSLGGGISDTQYF.

V gene TRBV5-5 combines with J gene TRBJ2-6; no clear D gene. The CDR3 extends over 15 amino acids. Between the trimmed V and J ends, which lost 3 bases and 0 bases, there was a span of 7 bases. The germline gives CDR1 SGHKS, CDR2 YYEKEE (reference sequence). The CDR3 DNA reads TGTGCCAGCAGCTCTATGGGCTCTGGGGCCAACGTCCTGACTTTC. The encoded protein is CASSSMGSGANVLTF.

The chain uses TRBV7-2 and TRBJ1-2; a possible D gene is TRBD1 (5 bases). The germline V gene has CDR1 SGHTA and CDR2 FQGNSA. V was shortened by 6 bases and J by 8 bases, with 13 bases between the two germline ends. This CDR3 comprises 12 residues. CDR3 sequence: CASRTDRGGYTF. The CDR3 nucleotides are TGTGCCAGCAGGACCGACCGGGGGGGCTACACCTTC.

This clone was observed a handful of times. In DNA, the CDR3 is TGTGCCAGCAGTTCCCAGCCGTTCACCGGGGAGCTGTTTTTT. Translation gives CASSSQPFTGELFF. The V call is TRBV28, the J call TRBJ2-2; D is undetermined. This CDR3 spans 14 amino acids. V lost 4 bases, J lost 4 bases, and 10 bases lay in between. The germline V gene encodes CDR1 MDHEN and CDR2 SYDVKM. Looking up the rest from reference TRBV28 and TRBJ2-2 gives the full variable domain: DVKVTQSSRYLVKRTGEKVFLECVQDMDHENMFWYRQDPGLGLRLIYFSYDVKMKEKGDIPEGYSVSREKKERFSLILESASTNQTSMYLCASSSQPFTGELFFGEGSRLTVL.

The chain employs TRBV2 and TRBJ2-3; 8 bases align to TRBD2. J gave up 6 bases and V 7 bases, and 12 bases lay outside the gene matches. The CDR3 contains 15 residues. Germline V CDR1 and CDR2: SNHLY, FYNNEI. The CDR3 DNA sequence: TGTGCCAGCAATTTCAACGGGGGGGCAGTTGATACGCAGTATTTT. Translating it yields CASNFNGGAVDTQYF. Full variable domain (outside the CDR3, taken from reference TRBV2 and TRBJ2-3): EPEVTQTPSHQVTQMGQEVILRCVPISNHLYFYWYRQILGQKVEFLVSFYNNEISEKSEIFDDQFSVERPDGSNFTLKIRSTKLEDSAMYFCASNFNGGAVDTQYFGPGTRLTVL.

Note on this clone: This CDR3 is also generated by other DNA sequences in the sample. V gene TRBV5-1 combines with J gene TRBJ2-1; possibly TRBD1 or TRBD2 for D (5 bases each). Germline CDR1 SGHRS, CDR2 YFSETQ. Trimming left V 0 bases short and J 4 bases short, with 14 bases between. The CDR3 is 16 amino acids. Here the CDR3 reads CASSLEPGQFYNEQFF. DNA of the CDR3: TGCGCCAGCAGCTTGGAGCCGGGGCAGTTTTACAATGAGCAGTTCTTC.

The CDR3 DNA sequence: TGCGCCAGCAGTGAGGAGCGGGGGGGCCCCGGGGAGCTGTTTTTT. As protein: CASSEERGGPGELFF. The genes are TRBV10-1 and TRBJ2-2; 10 bases fit TRBD2. V lost 2 bases to trimming and J lost 6 bases; unmatched junction nucleotides: 3. The CDR3 contains 15 residues. The germline CDR1 and CDR2 sequences are WNHNN and SYGVQD (reference sequence).